These 27 T cell receptor beta chains share one sample of origin, sequenced in a study of blood T cells in healthy people across ages. Combining a sample-barcoded 5' primer with a J-beta primer mix, a second PCR ran for roughly 6 to 12 cycles. TCRdb reprocessed the 5' RACE reads via MiXCR and lists one record per CDR3 protein. The sample consists of around 1,500,000 distinct CDR3 sequences, 28% of them appearing once. The sequenced sample consisted of blood. The receptors were gathered from a woman in her twenties or thirties in good health.

The V call is TRBV6-6, the J call TRBJ2-3; 9 bases line up with TRBD1. The V gene end was trimmed by 5 bases and the J gene end by 1 base; junction bases not matched to a gene: 7. Germline V gene lookup returns CDR1 MNHNY and CDR2 SVGAGI (reference sequence). This CDR3 comprises 16 residues. DNA of the CDR3: TGTGCCAGCAGTACCGGGACAGGGAGGGGCACAGATACGCAGTATTTT. Translating gives CASSTGTGRGTDTQYF.

This clonotype has just a few counts. This chain joins TRBV20-1 and TRBJ2-1; no definite D call. V was clipped by 3 bases and J by 3 bases, with 12 bases between them. Germline lookup yields CDR1 DFQATT and CDR2 SNEGSKA (reference sequence). This CDR3 is 14 amino acids long. CDR3 sequence reads: CSARAEFDYNEQFF. For the CDR3, the DNA is TGCAGTGCTAGGGCCGAATTTGACTACAATGAGCAGTTCTTC.

This clonotype was seen only a few times. This chain connects TRBV20-1 to TRBJ2-1; possibly TRBD2 for D (6 bases). CDR3 size: 12 residues. The germline gives CDR1 DFQATT, CDR2 SNEGSKA (reference sequence). The V end lost 7 bases, the J end lost 10 bases, and 17 bases lay between the germline ends. Written as DNA, the CDR3 is TGCAGTGTTCGATCCCCGGGGAGGGAGCAGTTCTTC. Its protein product is CSVRSPGREQFF.

This clonotype came up many times. J is TRBJ2-4 and V is TRBV5-1; D is uncertain. The V gene's germline CDR1 is SGHRS and CDR2 YFSETQ. Between the trimmed V and J ends, which lost 2 bases and 0 bases, there was a span of 12 bases. The CDR3 covers 16 residues. CDR3 bases: TGCGCCAGCAGCTTACCCGACGGGCTAGCCAAAAACATTCAGTACTTC. It yields the protein CASSLPDGLAKNIQYF.

This chain links TRBV15 with TRBJ1-5; TRBD1 is a possible D gene (5 bases). CDR1 is LNHNV, CDR2 YYDKDF, per germline (reference sequence). The ends were cut back, 0 bases at V and 6 bases at J, with 12 bases in the middle. This CDR3 spans 15 amino acids. The CDR3 DNA sequence: TGTGCCACCAGCAGAGATCTGGGGGTCTCTCAGCCCCAGCATTTT. It encodes CATSRDLGVSQPQHF. The complete variable domain, with remaining parts taken from reference TRBV15 and TRBJ1-5, reads DAMVIQNPRYQVTQFGKPVTLSCSQTLNHNVMYWYQQKSSQAPKLLFHYYDKDFNNEADTPDNFQSRRPNTSFCFLDIRSPGLGDTAMYLCATSRDLGVSQPQHFGDGTRLSIL.

V gene TRBV29-1 combines with J gene TRBJ2-3; tentatively, D is TRBD2 (5 bases). The CDR3 covers 12 residues. Germline V gene lookup returns CDR1 SQVTM and CDR2 ANQGSEA. V was trimmed by 7 bases and J by 2 bases, leaving 10 bases between them. In nucleotides, the CDR3 is TGCAGCGCCTTAGCGAACACAGATACGCAGTATTTT. As protein: CSALANTDTQYF.

Ten or more counts support this clonotype. The chain links TRBV10-3 to TRBJ2-1; 12 bases agree with TRBD1. CDR3 length: 15 residues. V trimming: 2 bases; J trimming: 9 bases; junction bases outside the gene matches: 5. Per the germline V gene, CDR1 is ENHRY and CDR2 is SYGVKD. Here the CDR3 reads CAISETGTGGLEQFF. CDR3 DNA sequence: TGTGCCATCAGTGAGACCGGGACAGGGGGCCTTGAGCAGTTCTTC.

The chain links TRBV7-6 to TRBJ2-3; 9 bases are a match to TRBD2. This CDR3 is 17 amino acids long. V lost 2 bases and J lost 5; bases outside the gene matches: 11. Germline CDR1 and CDR2: SGHVS and FNYEAQ. The CDR3 region has the DNA TGTGCCAGCAGCTTAAGAGCGCGGGGGGGCCAGGGAGATACGCAGTATTTT. This codes for CASSLRARGGQGDTQYF.

Comment on this clonotype: Mismatch with germline at one junction end may stem from a read error. The V and J genes are TRBV10-3 and TRBJ2-1, with 8 bases aligning to TRBD2. Per the germline V gene, CDR1 is ENHRY and CDR2 is SYGVKD. This CDR3 is built from 18 residues. The CDR3 protein is CAISKLAEGRMLEMSSSF. The CDR3 nucleotides are TGTGCCATCAGTAAACTAGCGGAGGGCCGGATGCTGGAAATGAGCAGTTCTTTC.

This clonotype showed up just a few times. The chain links TRBV9 to TRBJ2-7; 7 nucleotides align to TRBD1. The J call is doubtful: the DNA matches TRBJ2-5 better. The CDR3 consists of 16 residues. The germline CDR1 and CDR2 sequences are SGDLS and YYNGEE. For the CDR3, the DNA is TGTGCCAGCAGCGTAGCTGGGGGACAGCCGAGGGAGACCCAGTACTTC. Protein product: CASSVAGGQPRETQYF.

The rearrangement links TRBV5-1 to TRBJ2-1; 8 bases align to TRBD1. CDR1 SGHRS and CDR2 YFSETQ come from the germline V gene. The V gene end was trimmed by 4 bases and the J gene end by 4 bases; junction bases not matched to a gene: 7. This CDR3 is built from 15 residues. The DNA of the CDR3 is TGCGCCAGCAGCCCCCGGACAGGGTTTTACAATGAGCAGTTCTTC. It yields the protein CASSPRTGFYNEQFF.

This clonotype was seen ten or more times. This chain uses TRBV5-1 with TRBJ2-7, with 7 bases identical to TRBD1. V shed 3 bases and J 2 bases; nucleotides not matched to a gene: 5. The CDR3 contains 14 residues. The germline CDR1 and CDR2 sequences are SGHRS and YFSETQ. The CDR3 DNA reads as TGCGCCAGCAGCTGGACAGGTCGGGCCTACGAGCAGTACTTC. This encodes CASSWTGRAYEQYF.

A word on this clonotype: Germline is not matched at one junction end, which may reflect a read error. The chain recombines TRBV7-9 with TRBJ2-1, with D possibly being TRBD1 or TRBD2 (5 bases each). The CDR3 loop spans 14 amino acids. Germline V gives CDR1 SEHNR, CDR2 FQNEAQ (reference sequence). The CDR3: CASSLGPTDNELFF. CDR3 sequence (DNA): TGTGCCAGCAGCCTGGGACCTACCGACAATGAGCTGTTCTTC. The entire variable domain, with the rest obtained from reference TRBV7-9 and TRBJ2-1, is as follows: DTGVSQNPRHKITKRGQNVTFRCDPISEHNRLYWYRQTLGQGPEFLTYFQNEAQLEKSRLLSDRFSAERPKGSFSTLEIQRTEQGDSAMYLCASSLGPTDNELFFGPGTRLTVL.

Comments on this clonotype: A much larger clone sits a single nucleotide away, making a read error possible. The chain recombines TRBV6-5 with TRBJ2-1; the D gene is possibly TRBD1 (6 bases). In germline, CDR1 is MNHEY, CDR2 SVGAGI. This CDR3 has 13 amino acids. The V end was cut by 2 bases, the J end by 10 bases, with 12 bases between. CDR3 nucleotides: TGTGCCAGCAGTTACCCAGGGGCCTACGAGCAGTTCTTC. Translation gives CASSYPGAYEQFF.

This chain uses TRBV29-1 with TRBJ2-3; TRBD2 aligns across 7 bases. The CDR3 sequence is 15 residues long. Germline CDR1 reads SQVTM; CDR2 reads ANQGSEA. CDR3 in DNA: TGCGGCAGGGCTAGTGGGGGGGATAGCACAGATACGCAGTATTTT. Protein sequence: CGRASGGDSTDTQYF.

This clonotype has a handful of counts. The CDR3 spells CSASRQGFTYEQYF. The CDR3 nucleotides read TGCAGTGCTAGTAGGCAGGGTTTTACCTACGAGCAGTACTTC. The V call is TRBV20-1, the J call TRBJ2-7, with a tentative D call TRBD1 (5 bases). Trimming cost V 3 bases and J 2 bases, with 14 bases left between them. Germline loops: CDR1 DFQATT, CDR2 SNEGSKA (reference sequence). CDR3 length equals 14 residues.

This clonotype turned up a few times. The V and J genes are TRBV6-1 and TRBJ2-5; D is unresolved. Trimming shortened V by 6 bases and J by 5 bases, and 10 bases separated the two germline ends. The CDR3 spans 12 residues. Per the germline V gene, CDR1 is MNHNS and CDR2 is SASEGT. CDR3 DNA: TGTGCCAGCAGGGCCCCCACGGAGACCCAGTACTTC. Protein: CASRAPTETQYF.

This clonotype was counted a few times. The chain links TRBV6-2 or TRBV6-3 to TRBJ1-1, with D hard to call. This CDR3 is built from 12 residues. In germline, CDR1 is MNHEY, CDR2 SVGEGT. V lost 5 bases to trimming and J lost 2 bases, with 6 bases between them. The CDR3, as DNA: TGTGCCAGCAGTAAGATTAACACTGAAGCTTTCTTT. This codes for CASSKINTEAFF.

Notes on this clonotype: A much larger clone is a single base away; this may be a read error. The V and J genes are TRBV6-4 and TRBJ2-7, with TRBD1 as a possible D gene (6 bases). The CDR3 spans 11 residues. Germline V lookup: CDR1 MRHNA, CDR2 SNTAGT. The DNA for the CDR3 is TGTGCCAGGAGGGGGATCTACAAGCAGTACTTC. Translated, it gives CARRGIYKQYF.

This chain connects TRBV19 to TRBJ2-1; D might be TRBD2 (5 bases). This CDR3 has 14 residues. In germline, CDR1 is LNHDA, CDR2 SQIVND (reference sequence). Between the trimmed V and J ends, which lost 7 bases and 9 bases, there was a span of 19 bases. The DNA of the CDR3 is TGTGCCAGTACCGGGGTGACCAGGCTGGCTGAGCAGTTCTTC. This translates into CASTGVTRLAEQFF.

This clonotype was detected only a few times. The chain couples TRBV29-1 to TRBJ2-7; 10 bases match TRBD2. V shed 3 bases, J shed 0 bases, and the junction held 2 bases outside the gene matches. CDR1 and CDR2 (germline): SQVTM, ANQGSEA. The CDR3 consists of 14 residues. The CDR3 spells CSVEASGSSYEQYF. The CDR3 coding sequence is TGCAGCGTTGAGGCTAGCGGGAGCTCCTACGAGCAGTACTTC.

Only a few counts were recorded for this clonotype. The chain uses TRBV6-6 and TRBJ1-3, with 9 bases lining up with TRBD1. CDR1 is MNHNY and CDR2 is SVGAGI in the germline V gene (reference sequence). CDR3 length: 14 residues. The junction had 0 bases not matched to a gene; V was cut back by 2 bases and J by 4 bases. The CDR3 region is CASSYGQGGNTIYF. DNA for the CDR3: TGTGCCAGCAGTTACGGACAGGGGGGAAACACCATATATTTT.

Many counts were recorded for this clonotype. The CDR3 here is CASNLTEPYNEQFF. CDR3 sequence (DNA): TGTGCCAGCAACCTAACGGAGCCCTACAATGAGCAGTTCTTC. The chain recombines TRBV6-5 with TRBJ2-1; no firm D call. This CDR3 contains 14 residues. Per germline, CDR1 MNHEY and CDR2 SVGAGI. V lost 7 bases and J 2 bases, leaving 12 bases between the germline ends.

This clonotype was seen a few times. The chain couples TRBV7-2 to TRBJ1-2; 12 bases agree with TRBD1. The length of the CDR3 is 16 residues. Germline V gene data show CDR1 as SGHTA and CDR2 as FQGNSA. The V gene end was trimmed by 6 bases and the J gene end by 10 bases; junction bases not matched to a gene: 15. This chain's CDR3 is CASSYPGTGGENDYTF. The CDR3 DNA reads as TGTGCCAGCAGTTACCCCGGGACAGGGGGCGAAAATGACTACACCTTC.

This clonotype was observed a few times. The rearrangement joins TRBV4-3 to TRBJ2-3; TRBD2 might be the D (5 bases). Trimming took off 0 bases at V and 0 bases at J, with 13 bases between the two ends. The CDR3 totals 17 residues. From germline, CDR1 is LGHNA and CDR2 YSLEER. The CDR3 here is CASSQEVAGDSTDTQYF. The DNA for the CDR3 is TGCGCCAGCAGCCAAGAGGTCGCCGGGGATAGCACAGATACGCAGTATTTT.

This clonotype was seen a few times. This chain connects TRBV4-1 to TRBJ2-7, with 8 bases lining up with TRBD2. Germline V CDR1 and CDR2: MGHRA, YSYEKL. This CDR3 comprises 16 residues. With 4 bases clipped from V and 4 bases from J, the junction kept 12 bases outside the gene matches. As DNA, the CDR3 is TGCGCCAGCAGCCCAACGGCGGGGGGCAGTGGGTACGAGCAGTACTTC. Encoded protein: CASSPTAGGSGYEQYF.

This clonotype was detected ten times or more. J is TRBJ1-2 and V is TRBV29-1; D perhaps matches TRBD1 (5 bases). Trimming left V 6 bases short and J 3 bases short, with 14 bases between. Looked up from germline, CDR1 is SQVTM and CDR2 is ANQGSEA. The CDR3 is 13 amino acids. CDR3 DNA: TGCAGCGTCTCCGGAGAAGGGGACTATGGCTACACCTTC. Amino acids: CSVSGEGDYGYTF.